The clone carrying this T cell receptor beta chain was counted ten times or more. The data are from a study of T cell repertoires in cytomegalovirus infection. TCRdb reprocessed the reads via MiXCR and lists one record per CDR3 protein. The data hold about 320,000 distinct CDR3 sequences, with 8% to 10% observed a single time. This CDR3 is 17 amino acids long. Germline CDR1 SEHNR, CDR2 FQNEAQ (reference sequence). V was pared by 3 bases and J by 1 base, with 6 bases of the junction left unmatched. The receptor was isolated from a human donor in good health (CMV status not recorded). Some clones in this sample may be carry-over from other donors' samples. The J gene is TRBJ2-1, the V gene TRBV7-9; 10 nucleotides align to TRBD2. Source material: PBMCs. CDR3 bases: TGTGCCAGCAGCTTGATTAGCGGGGGGTCGTCCTACAATGAGCAGTTCTTC. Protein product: CASSLISGGSSYNEQFF.